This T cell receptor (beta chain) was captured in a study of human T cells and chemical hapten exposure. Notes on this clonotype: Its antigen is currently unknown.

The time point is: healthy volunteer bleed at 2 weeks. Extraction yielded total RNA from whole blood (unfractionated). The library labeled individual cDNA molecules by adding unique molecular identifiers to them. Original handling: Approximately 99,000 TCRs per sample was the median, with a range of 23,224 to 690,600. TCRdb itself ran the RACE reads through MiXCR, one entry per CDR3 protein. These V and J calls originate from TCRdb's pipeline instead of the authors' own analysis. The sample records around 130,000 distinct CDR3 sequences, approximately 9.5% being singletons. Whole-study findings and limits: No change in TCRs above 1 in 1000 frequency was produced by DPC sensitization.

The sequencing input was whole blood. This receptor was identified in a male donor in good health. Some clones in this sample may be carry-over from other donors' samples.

The CDR3 region has the DNA TGTGCCAGCAGTTACTCAACGGGGACACCGAACACCGGGGAGCTGTTTTTT. Translating gives CASSYSTGTPNTGELFF. The gene calls are TRBV6-5 and TRBJ2-2, with D perhaps matching TRBD1 (6 bases). Germline values: CDR1 MNHEY, CDR2 SVGAGI. V was trimmed by 0 bases and J by 0 bases, leaving 11 bases between them. The CDR3 is 17 residues long.